This entry lists 16 T cell receptor beta chains sequenced from one sample in a study of T cell responses to AZD1222 COVID-19 vaccine. This table comes from immunoSEQ multiplex PCR, and its TCRdb copy is limited to in-frame clones, with some not included. The data hold about 160,000 clones, with less than 95% observed a single time. This specimen consisted of peripheral blood, obtained on day 0 of AZD1222 vaccination. These receptors originate from an adult in good health.

V gene TRBV10-3 combines with J gene TRBJ1-5, with no clear D. Germline-derived CDR1 and CDR2 are ENHRY and SYGVKD. This CDR3 spans 16 amino acids. The ends were cut back, 3 bases at V and 4 bases at J, with 16 bases in the middle. The CDR3 DNA reads as TGTGCCATCAGTGATGGGAGGGTTAGACCGAATCAGCCCCAGCATTTT. It translates to CAISDGRVRPNQPQHF.

J is TRBJ2-1 and V is TRBV27, with TRBD1 identical over 7 bases. Germline assignment: CDR1 MNHEY and CDR2 SMNVEV (reference sequence). This CDR3 contains 14 residues. V dropped 5 bases and J dropped 4; count of bases not matched to a gene: 5. The CDR3 DNA reads as TGTGCCAGCAGTGCCTCGACAGGGTACAATGAGCAGTTCTTC. Protein: CASSASTGYNEQFF.

This clone has just a few counts. The gene calls are TRBV10-1 and TRBJ2-1, with D possibly TRBD2 on 6 matching bases. The CDR3 covers 15 residues. V was cut by 2 bases and J by 5 bases, with 13 bases left in between. Looked up from germline, CDR1 is WNHNN and CDR2 is SYGVQD (reference sequence). The DNA of the CDR3 is TGCGCCAGCAGTGAGCCCGGGACTGGCGACAATGAGCAGTTCTTC. It codes for CASSEPGTGDNEQFF.

J is TRBJ1-5 and V is TRBV19; 9 nucleotides agree with TRBD1. Trimming at V came to 8 bases and at J to 3 bases, leaving 8 bases not matched to a gene. There are 15 residues in the CDR3. CDR1 and CDR2 (germline): LNHDA, SQIVND (reference sequence). The CDR3 is CASEGRTGVNQPQHF. In DNA form, the CDR3 reads TGTGCCAGTGAGGGTAGGACAGGGGTCAATCAGCCCCAGCATTTT.

The chain is built from TRBV18 and TRBJ1-6, with D tentatively TRBD1 (5 bases). Germline values: CDR1 KGHSH, CDR2 LQKENI. Trimming removed 3 bases from V and 11 bases from J, with 11 bases in between. The CDR3 sequence is 13 residues long. The CDR3 sequence: CASSPGGEPPLHF. The CDR3 bases are TGTGCCAGCTCACCTGGAGGGGAGCCACCCCTCCACTTT.

This sequence joins TRBV24-1 and TRBJ2-1; 11 positions agree with TRBD2. Germline V gene data show CDR1 as KGHDR and CDR2 as SFDVKD. The CDR3 totals 15 residues. The junction had 8 bases not matched to a gene; V was cut back by 6 bases and J by 8 bases. CDR3 residues: CATSLTSGRRDEQFF. CDR3 DNA: TGTGCCACCAGTCTTACTAGCGGGAGAAGGGATGAGCAGTTCTTC.

This rearrangement joins TRBV19 to TRBJ2-4; 7 positions match TRBD2. V lost 6 bases to trimming and J lost 1 base; unmatched junction nucleotides: 6. Germline-derived CDR1 and CDR2 are LNHDA and SQIVND (reference sequence). CDR3 length: 15 residues. The CDR3 region has the DNA TGTGCCAGTAGATCCGAAGCGGGGGCCAAAAACATTCAGTACTTC. It encodes CASRSEAGAKNIQYF.

V is TRBV9 and J is TRBJ2-2; no reliable D call. Germline CDR1 SGDLS, CDR2 YYNGEE. The CDR3 is 13 amino acids. V gave up 0 bases and J gave up 3 bases, with 3 bases separating them. CDR3 in DNA: TGTGCCAGCAGCGTAGTAGACACCGGGGAGCTGTTTTTT. It encodes CASSVVDTGELFF.

This clone was counted a single time. The genes are TRBV7-8 and TRBJ2-7, with D unresolved. The V gene's germline CDR1 is SGHVS and CDR2 FQNEAQ. Trimming took off 5 bases at V and 6 bases at J, with 8 bases between the two ends. The CDR3 runs 11 residues. The CDR3 here is CASSQWGEQYF. CDR3 nucleotides: TGTGCCAGCAGCCAGTGGGGCGAGCAGTACTTC.

The sample holds one count of this clone. The V and J genes are TRBV28 and TRBJ2-1; 7 bases line up with TRBD1. V trimming: 1 base; J trimming: 8 bases; junction bases outside the gene matches: 8. The CDR3 contains 15 residues. The V gene's germline CDR1 is MDHEN and CDR2 SYDVKM. The CDR3 region has the DNA TGTGCCAGCAGTTTATTAGTTGCAGGGGGATATGAGCAGTTCTTC. Translating gives CASSLLVAGGYEQFF.

The chain uses TRBV5-6 and TRBJ1-1; D ambiguous. Trimming stripped 5 bases from V and 5 bases from J, with 16 bases between. CDR3 length equals 14 residues. The germline gives CDR1 SGHDT, CDR2 YYEEEE. CDR3 amino acids: CASSYSQVGTEAFF. In DNA, the CDR3 is TGTGCCAGCAGTTATTCTCAGGTGGGGACTGAAGCTTTCTTT.

This clone came up once. This chain joins TRBV19 and TRBJ1-5; no definite D call. This CDR3 region has 16 residues. Germline values: CDR1 LNHDA, CDR2 SQIVND (reference sequence). Trimming stripped 5 bases from V and 5 bases from J, with 19 bases between. CDR3 amino acids: CASSGYVTSRDQPQHF. The CDR3 nucleotides read TGTGCCAGTAGTGGGTACGTCACCTCTAGGGATCAGCCCCAGCATTTT.

This rearrangement joins TRBV27 to TRBJ2-3; 11 bases agree with TRBD2. The CDR3 is made up of 15 amino acids. Germline values: CDR1 MNHEY, CDR2 SMNVEV (reference sequence). Trimming took 5 bases from V and 5 from J; bases not matched to a gene: 6. The CDR3 sequence is CASSLIAGGLDTQYF. The DNA for the CDR3 is TGTGCCAGCAGTCTTATAGCGGGAGGGCTAGATACGCAGTATTTT.

This chain joins TRBV28 and TRBJ2-7; 12 bases are shared with TRBD2. CDR1 and CDR2 (germline): MDHEN, SYDVKM. The CDR3 totals 15 residues. V lost 7 bases, J lost 2 bases, and 6 bases stayed unmatched. Written as DNA, the CDR3 is TGTGCCAGCACCCCCGGACTAGCGGGGACCTACGAGCAGTACTTC. Translating gives CASTPGLAGTYEQYF.

The CDR3 loop is CAFPDSRSEKLFF. CDR3 sequence (DNA): TGTGCCTTTCCGGACAGCCGGAGTGAAAAACTGTTTTTT. The V and J genes are TRBV30 and TRBJ1-4; maybe TRBD1 (6 bases). Trimming shortened V by 7 bases and J by 7 bases, and 16 bases separated the two germline ends. The germline CDR1 and CDR2 sequences are GTSNPN and SVGIG (reference sequence). The CDR3 extends over 13 amino acids.

In this sample, this clone turned up once. The chain employs TRBV29-1 and TRBJ2-3; 11 bases match TRBD1. The length of the CDR3 is 15 residues. The junction had 12 bases not matched to a gene; V was cut back by 6 bases and J by 7 bases. CDR1 and CDR2 (germline): SQVTM, ANQGSEA. The CDR3 loop reads CSVVAGTGGGNTQYF. The CDR3 nucleotides read TGCAGCGTGGTTGCCGGGACAGGGGGGGGAAATACGCAGTATTTT.